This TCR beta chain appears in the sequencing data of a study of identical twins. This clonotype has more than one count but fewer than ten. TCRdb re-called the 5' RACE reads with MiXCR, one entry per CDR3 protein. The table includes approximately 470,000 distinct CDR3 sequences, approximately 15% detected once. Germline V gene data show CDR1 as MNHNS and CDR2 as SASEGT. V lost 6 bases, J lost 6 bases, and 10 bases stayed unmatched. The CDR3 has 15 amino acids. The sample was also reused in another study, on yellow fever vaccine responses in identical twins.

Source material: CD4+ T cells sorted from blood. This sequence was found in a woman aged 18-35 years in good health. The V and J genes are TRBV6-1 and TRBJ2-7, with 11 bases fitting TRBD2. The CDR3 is CASSALLAGVREQYF. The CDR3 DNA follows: TGTGCCAGCAGCGCCCTACTAGCGGGAGTCCGCGAGCAGTACTTC.